The clone carrying this T cell receptor beta chain was observed once. Specified time point: blood 4 weeks post-SBRT, at nephrectomy. The sample's treatment: 15 Gy SBRT to primary tumor, nephrectomy 4 weeks later. Nephrectomy followed 15 Gy stereotactic body radiation by 4 weeks. Serial blood draws occurred at baseline and 2 and 4 weeks post-SBRT. Method: immunoSEQ multiplex PCR; TCRdb's copy keeps in-frame clones and lacks some. In the table there are over 60,000 clones, around four fifths of which are singletons. CDR3 length: 13 residues. Germline V lookup: CDR1 SGHAT, CDR2 FQNNGV. V dropped 5 bases and J dropped 8 bases, with 12 bases sitting between them. These data belong to a study of radiation and T cells in renal cell carcinoma.

The sequencing here drew on blood, taken from a patient whose treatment included radiotherapy and nephrectomy. The rearrangement uses TRBV11-2 and TRBJ1-4; possibly TRBD1 for D (5 bases). The source is a woman aged 60 to 75 with renal cell carcinoma. CDR3 sequence: CASSVQWGEKLFF. The CDR3 DNA reads as TGTGCCAGCAGCGTCCAGTGGGGGGAAAAACTGTTTTTT.